These 24 T cell receptor beta chains originate from one sample sequenced in a study of blood T cell repertoires in COVID-19. Some clones are missing from TCRdb's copy, which holds only in-frame ones; the method was immunoSEQ multiplex PCR. In the table there are 250,000 to 400,000 clones, almost 90% of which are singletons. The sample consisted of peripheral blood. These receptors were taken from a woman in her thirties with COVID-19, enrolled during active disease.

The rearrangement uses TRBV11-1 and TRBJ2-7, with D possibly matching TRBD1 (5 bases). Germline-derived CDR1 and CDR2 are SGHAT and FQDESV (reference sequence). This CDR3 is 13 amino acids long. The V and J ends lost 3 bases and 3 bases respectively, with 9 bases between them. CDR3 nucleotide sequence: TGTGCCAGCAGCTTCAACAGGTACTACGAGCAGTACTTC. It is translated as CASSFNRYYEQYF.

The chain recombines TRBV10-3 with TRBJ1-2, with TRBD1 matching over 9 bases. The V and J ends lost 8 bases and 6 bases, in that order; junction bases with no gene match: 4. This CDR3 is 12 amino acids long. Germline values: CDR1 ENHRY, CDR2 SYGVKD. CDR3 nucleotide sequence: TGTGCCATCGGCGGGACAGGGAATGGCTACACCTTC. Protein product: CAIGGTGNGYTF.

This clone was seen more than once but under ten times. This chain's CDR3 is CASSYALAGLDSYEQYF. CDR3 DNA sequence: TGTGCCAGCAGTTACGCCCTAGCGGGATTGGACTCCTACGAGCAGTACTTC. The chain recombines TRBV6-2 or TRBV6-3 with TRBJ2-7; 9 bases match TRBD2. Germline assignment: CDR1 MNHEY and CDR2 SVGEGT. The CDR3 consists of 17 residues. With 2 bases clipped from V and 0 bases from J, the junction kept 8 bases outside the gene matches.

This chain connects TRBV3-1 (or the pseudogene TRBV3-2) to TRBJ2-3; TRBD1 might be the D (7 bases). In germline, CDR1 is LGHDT, CDR2 YNNKEL (reference sequence). Trimming pared 0 bases from V and 3 bases from J, leaving 13 bases between. CDR3 length equals 16 residues. Written as DNA, the CDR3 is TGTGCCAGCAGCCAAGATGGGCCAGGGGGGACAGATACGCAGTATTTT. This translates into CASSQDGPGGTDTQYF.

The J gene is TRBJ2-3, the V gene TRBV5-4; 7 bases line up with TRBD2. The V gene's germline CDR1 is SGHNT and CDR2 YYREEE (reference sequence). The trim removed 2 bases at V and 4 bases at J, leaving 7 bases unmatched. The length of the CDR3 is 15 residues. The CDR3, as DNA: TGTGCCAGCAGCTTAGGGACTACCCCTTCAGATACGCAGTATTTT. The encoded protein is CASSLGTTPSDTQYF.

This clone was counted once. The chain joins TRBV6-6 to TRBJ2-1; TRBD2 is a possible D gene (6 bases). Germline CDR1 is MNHNY and CDR2 is SVGAGI (reference sequence). The CDR3 spans 15 residues. V was pared by 7 bases and J by 4 bases, with 17 bases between. The CDR3 loop reads CASTKGPSEYNEQFF. For the CDR3, the DNA is TGTGCCAGCACCAAGGGCCCTAGCGAATACAATGAGCAGTTCTTC.

CDR3 DNA sequence: TGTGCCAGCAGCTTAGGTACTAGTGGTGATACGCAGTATTTT. Encoded protein: CASSLGTSGDTQYF. V usage is TRBV11-2 and J usage is TRBJ2-3; the D gene is possibly TRBD2 (5 bases). Per the germline V gene, CDR1 is SGHAT and CDR2 is FQNNGV. The CDR3 consists of 14 residues. The V and J ends lost 1 base and 6 bases respectively, with 11 bases between them.

The genes are TRBV4-2 and TRBJ2-1, with 11 bases fitting TRBD2. J was trimmed by 3 bases and V by 7 bases; bases with no gene match: 14. This CDR3 has 18 residues. The germline V gene encodes CDR1 LGHNA and CDR2 YNFKEQ. CDR3 bases: TGTGCCAGCACACAGGGGACGACTAGCGGGATGATCTACAATGAGCAGTTCTTC. Protein: CASTQGTTSGMIYNEQFF.

The chain has TRBV10-3 and TRBJ1-3; D might be TRBD1 (6 bases). Trimming shortened V by 2 bases and J by 1 base, and 9 bases separated the two germline ends. The germline CDR1 and CDR2 sequences are ENHRY and SYGVKD. CDR3 size: 15 residues. The CDR3 DNA reads as TGTGCCATCAGTGAGGGGGACACTTCTGGAAACACCATATATTTT. Residues: CAISEGDTSGNTIYF.

This rearrangement joins TRBV25-1 to TRBJ1-5, with a possible D match to TRBD1 (5 bases). The ends were cut back, 2 bases at V and 7 bases at J, with 9 bases in the middle. Germline assignment: CDR1 MGHDK and CDR2 SYGVNS. This CDR3 region has 13 residues. CDR3 in amino acids: CASSERDSQPQHF. The CDR3 nucleotides are TGTGCCAGCAGTGAACGGGACTCCCAGCCCCAGCATTTT.

V and J are TRBV30 and TRBJ1-6, with a tentative D call TRBD1 (5 bases). The germline CDR1 and CDR2 sequences are GTSNPN and SVGIG (reference sequence). The CDR3 has 13 residues. The germline V and J ends were trimmed by 1 base and 10 bases, with 11 bases remaining between them. This CDR3 reads CAWSGEGASPLHF. The DNA of the CDR3 is TGTGCCTGGAGTGGGGAAGGGGCGTCACCCCTCCACTTT.

The chain couples TRBV29-1 to TRBJ2-2; TRBD2 matches at 10 bases. The CDR3 consists of 14 residues. The V and J ends lost 6 bases and 6 bases, in that order; junction bases with no gene match: 7. Germline CDR1 SQVTM, CDR2 ANQGSEA. CDR3 DNA: TGCAGCGTCGCAGCGGGGGGGAAGGCCGGGGAGCTGTTTTTT. This codes for CSVAAGGKAGELFF.

The chain joins TRBV7-8 to TRBJ2-2; 14 bases map to TRBD2. Trimming took 3 bases from V and 5 from J; bases not matched to a gene: 2. Per the germline V gene, CDR1 is SGHVS and CDR2 is FQNEAQ. The CDR3 sequence is 16 residues long. CDR3 amino acids: CASSLGLAGVTGELFF. The CDR3 DNA reads as TGTGCCAGCAGCTTGGGACTAGCGGGAGTTACCGGGGAGCTGTTTTTT.

V and J are TRBV5-4 and TRBJ2-2; TRBD2 is a possible D gene (6 bases). Germline V lookup: CDR1 SGHNT, CDR2 YYREEE (reference sequence). This CDR3 is built from 16 residues. V lost 0 bases and J lost 0, with 9 bases in between. The CDR3 bases are TGTGCCAGCAGCTTGGAATCGGGAGCGAACACCGGGGAGCTGTTTTTT. It yields the protein CASSLESGANTGELFF.

CDR3 region: CASSERAGINYGYTF. CDR3 in DNA: TGTGCCAGCAGCGAACGGGCAGGGATAAACTATGGCTACACCTTC. The rearrangement joins TRBV2 to TRBJ1-2, with D possibly TRBD1 on 5 matching bases. This CDR3 has 15 amino acids. Trimming stripped 6 bases from V and 2 bases from J, with 16 bases between. The germline gives CDR1 SNHLY, CDR2 FYNNEI.

As for this clone: At the DNA level, this CDR3 is encoded by other sequences in the same sample as well. V usage is TRBV28 and J usage is TRBJ1-5; TRBD1 matches at 7 bases. This CDR3 is built from 15 residues. V was pared by 2 bases and J by 1 base, with 2 bases of the junction left unmatched. CDR1 and CDR2 from the germline V gene are MDHEN and SYDVKM. In DNA form, the CDR3 reads TGTGCCAGCAGTTTACGACAGGGCAGCAATCAGCCCCAGCATTTT. Translating gives CASSLRQGSNQPQHF.

The chain combines TRBV5-1 with TRBJ1-1; the D gene is possibly TRBD1 (5 bases). The CDR3 runs 15 residues. Germline CDR1 reads SGHRS; CDR2 reads YFSETQ. Trimming took off 0 bases at V and 3 bases at J, with 12 bases between the two ends. CDR3 in DNA: TGCGCCAGCAGCTTGGTGTGGGGCCGGGACACTGAAGCTTTCTTT. The encoded protein is CASSLVWGRDTEAFF.

This clone occurred once. The chain carries TRBV18 and TRBJ1-1; the match to TRBD1 covers 8 bases. J gave up 1 base and V 3 bases, and 4 bases lay outside the gene matches. The CDR3 sequence is 15 residues long. Germline CDR1 is KGHSH and CDR2 is LQKENI. The CDR3 DNA reads as TGTGCCAGCTCACCTCGGACAGGGACGAACACTGAAGCTTTCTTT. Translated: CASSPRTGTNTEAFF.

This clone was detected only once. The V gene is TRBV27, the J gene TRBJ2-1, with 9 nucleotides matching TRBD2. The CDR3 has 18 residues. The germline gives CDR1 MNHEY, CDR2 SMNVEV (reference sequence). The J segment lost 9 bases and the V segment lost 1 base, leaving 16 bases of the junction unmatched. CDR3 sequence reads: CASSLFQTISGSGGEQFF. CDR3 nucleotides: TGTGCCAGCAGTTTATTCCAAACGATTAGCGGGAGTGGTGGTGAGCAGTTCTTC.

This chain uses TRBV21-1 with TRBJ1-5; the tabulated D call, TRBD1, remains unverified against the DNA. TRBV21-1 is assigned pseudogene status. CDR3 size: 17 residues. The CDR3 nucleotides read TGTGCCAGCAGGTTGGACAGGAGATTCCTTAGCAATCAGCCCCAGCATTTT. Translating gives CASRLDRRFLSNQPQHF.

The chain joins TRBV2 to TRBJ1-1; 9 nucleotides match TRBD1. The CDR3 loop spans 14 amino acids. Trimming at V came to 4 bases and at J to 3 bases, leaving 3 bases not matched to a gene. Looked up from germline, CDR1 is SNHLY and CDR2 is FYNNEI. As DNA, the CDR3 is TGTGCCAGCAGTGCCGACAGGGGGGACACTGAAGCTTTCTTT. It is translated as CASSADRGDTEAFF.

CDR3 protein: CAISHGDIQYF. The CDR3 nucleotides are TGTGCCATCTCCCACGGGGACATTCAGTACTTC. The chain is built from TRBV10-3 and TRBJ2-4; weak D call: TRBD2 (5 bases). V was cut by 8 bases and J by 8 bases, with 10 bases left in between. The CDR3 length is 11 residues. Germline CDR1 reads ENHRY; CDR2 reads SYGVKD.

This rearrangement joins TRBV30 to TRBJ1-2, with TRBD1 matching 7 bases. V lost 3 bases to trimming and J lost 0 bases; unmatched junction nucleotides: 7. Germline CDR1 reads GTSNPN; CDR2 reads SVGIG (reference sequence). The CDR3 extends over 15 amino acids. The CDR3 DNA reads TGTGCCTGGAGGGGGAACAGGGGATCTAACTATGGCTACACCTTC. This codes for CAWRGNRGSNYGYTF.

The chain employs TRBV19 and TRBJ2-1, with 7 positions matching TRBD2. CDR3 size: 20 residues. The ends lost 3 bases at V and 0 bases at J; junction bases unmatched: 17. Germline V CDR1 and CDR2: LNHDA, SQIVND (reference sequence). The CDR3 protein is CASSMSFQSRGRASYNEQFF. The DNA of the CDR3 is TGTGCCAGTAGTATGAGTTTCCAATCCAGAGGGAGGGCCTCCTACAATGAGCAGTTCTTC.